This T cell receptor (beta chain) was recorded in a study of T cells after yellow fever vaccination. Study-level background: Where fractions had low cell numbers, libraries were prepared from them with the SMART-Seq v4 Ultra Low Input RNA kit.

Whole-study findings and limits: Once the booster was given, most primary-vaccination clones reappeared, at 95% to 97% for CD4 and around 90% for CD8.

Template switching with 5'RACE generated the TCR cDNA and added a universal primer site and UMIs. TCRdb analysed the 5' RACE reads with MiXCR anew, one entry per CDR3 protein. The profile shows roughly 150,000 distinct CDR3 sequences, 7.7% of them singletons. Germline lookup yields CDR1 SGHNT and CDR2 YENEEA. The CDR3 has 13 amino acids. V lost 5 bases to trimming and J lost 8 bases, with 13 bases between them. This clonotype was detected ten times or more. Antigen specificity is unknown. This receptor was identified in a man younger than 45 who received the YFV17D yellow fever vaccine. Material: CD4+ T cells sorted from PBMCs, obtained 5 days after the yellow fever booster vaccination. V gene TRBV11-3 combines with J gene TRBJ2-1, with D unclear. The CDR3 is CASSRSHLDEQFF. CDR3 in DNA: TGTGCCAGCAGCCGATCTCACCTGGATGAGCAGTTCTTC.